This entry describes one T cell receptor (beta chain). Repertoires were generated with immunoSEQ multiplex PCR, while TCRdb's copy carries only in-frame clones and drops some. Altogether some 110,000 clones are present, approximately 93% being singletons, with the ten largest covering approximately 0.58%. This sample was taken from a study of siplizumab effects on memory and regulatory T cells. The sample comprised Tregs sorted from blood. The source of this sequence is a human donor in good health.

The CDR3 reads CAISESREGSQPQHF. CDR3 coding DNA: TGTGCCATCAGTGAGTCGAGGGAAGGGAGTCAGCCCCAGCATTTT. The chain has TRBV10-3 and TRBJ1-5; unclear D gene. The CDR3 spans 15 residues. Germline loops: CDR1 ENHRY, CDR2 SYGVKD. Trimming took off 0 bases at V and 6 bases at J, with 12 bases between the two ends.